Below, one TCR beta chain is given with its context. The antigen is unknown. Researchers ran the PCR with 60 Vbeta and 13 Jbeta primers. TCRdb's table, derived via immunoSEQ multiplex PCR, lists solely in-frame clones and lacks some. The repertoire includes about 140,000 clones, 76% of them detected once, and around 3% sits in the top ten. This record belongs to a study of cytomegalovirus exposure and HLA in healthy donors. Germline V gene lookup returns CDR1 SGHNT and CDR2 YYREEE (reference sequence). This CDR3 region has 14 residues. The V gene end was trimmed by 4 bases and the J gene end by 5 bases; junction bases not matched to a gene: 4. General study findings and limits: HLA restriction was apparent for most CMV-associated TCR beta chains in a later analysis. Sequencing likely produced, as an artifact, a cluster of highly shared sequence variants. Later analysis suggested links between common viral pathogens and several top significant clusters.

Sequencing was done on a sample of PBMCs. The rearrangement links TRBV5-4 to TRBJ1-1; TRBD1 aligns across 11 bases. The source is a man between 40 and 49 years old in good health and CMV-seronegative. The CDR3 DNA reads TGTGCCAGCAGCGGGACAGGGGGGTGGACTGAAGCTTTCTTT. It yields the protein CASSGTGGWTEAFF.